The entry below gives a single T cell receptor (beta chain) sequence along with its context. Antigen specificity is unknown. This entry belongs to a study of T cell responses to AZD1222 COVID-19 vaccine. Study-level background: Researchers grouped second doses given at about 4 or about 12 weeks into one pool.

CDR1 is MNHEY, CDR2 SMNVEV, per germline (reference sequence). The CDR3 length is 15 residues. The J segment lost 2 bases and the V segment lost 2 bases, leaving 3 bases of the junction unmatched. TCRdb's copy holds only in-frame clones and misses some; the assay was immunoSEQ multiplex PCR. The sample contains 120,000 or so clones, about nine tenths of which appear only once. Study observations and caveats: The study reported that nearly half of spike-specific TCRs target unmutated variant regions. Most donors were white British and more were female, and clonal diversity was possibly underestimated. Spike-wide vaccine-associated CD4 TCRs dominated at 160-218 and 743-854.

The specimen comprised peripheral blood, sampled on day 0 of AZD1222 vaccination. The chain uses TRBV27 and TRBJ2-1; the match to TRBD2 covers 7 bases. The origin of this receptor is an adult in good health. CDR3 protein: CASSLAGVAYNEQFF. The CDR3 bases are TGTGCCAGCAGTTTAGCGGGAGTCGCCTACAATGAGCAGTTCTTC.